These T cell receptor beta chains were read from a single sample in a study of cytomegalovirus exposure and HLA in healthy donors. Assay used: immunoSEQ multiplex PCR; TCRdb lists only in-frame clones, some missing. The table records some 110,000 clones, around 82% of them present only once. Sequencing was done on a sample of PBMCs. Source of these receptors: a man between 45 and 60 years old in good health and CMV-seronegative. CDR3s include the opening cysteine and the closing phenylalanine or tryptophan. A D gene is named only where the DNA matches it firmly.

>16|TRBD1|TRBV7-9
CASSLFPGTGNTEAFF
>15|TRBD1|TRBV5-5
CASSLGGTVTYGYTF
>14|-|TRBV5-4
CASSLARNYNEQFF
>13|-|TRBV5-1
CASGLLSHNEQFF
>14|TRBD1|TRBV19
CASKQGASYNEQFF
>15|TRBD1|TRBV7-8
CASSSRQGYNSPLHF
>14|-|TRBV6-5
CASPRGGSNTEAFF
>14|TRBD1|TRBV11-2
CASSFTGGVTEAFF
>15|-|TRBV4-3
CASSQDGGLRETQYF
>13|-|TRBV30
CAWDKGVGETQYF
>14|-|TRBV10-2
CASRGGTENEKLFF
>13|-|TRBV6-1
CASKLTEYNEQFF
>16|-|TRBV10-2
CATFFSVSSSYNEQFF
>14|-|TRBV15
CATSSHSLNTEAFF
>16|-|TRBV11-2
CASSPQYSLIYTEAFF
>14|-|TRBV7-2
CASSSPSYTYEQYF
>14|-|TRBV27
CATLGPAREETQYF
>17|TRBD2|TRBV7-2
CASSSSLAGGSTGELFF
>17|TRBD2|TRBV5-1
CASSLVGLAGGSYEQYF
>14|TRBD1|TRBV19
CASTPRQGNYGYTF
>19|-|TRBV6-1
CASSEDSYLAASSYNEQFF
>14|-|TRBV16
CASSQFQGVETQYF
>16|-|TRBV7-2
CASSPRSGRTGNEQYF
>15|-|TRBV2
CATSPQGRAGYGYTF
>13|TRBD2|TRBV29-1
CSGGLAGYNEQFF
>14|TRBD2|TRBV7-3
CASSSSGGWDTQYF
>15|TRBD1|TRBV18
CASSPQQGRNQPQHF
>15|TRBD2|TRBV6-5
CASKASGVSYNEQFF
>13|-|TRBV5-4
CASSLEQVGTQYF
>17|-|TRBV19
CASSTGGILATNEKLFF
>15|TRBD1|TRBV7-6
CASSSGDRGQTEAFF
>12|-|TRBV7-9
CSSSFGSGKLFF
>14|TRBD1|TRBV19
CASLDRGQGTEAFF
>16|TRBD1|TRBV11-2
CASSLGQGMHQETQYF
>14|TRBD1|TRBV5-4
CASRTGPHTGELFF
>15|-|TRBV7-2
CASSLAHGLYNEQFF
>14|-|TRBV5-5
CASSSRDSGNTIYF
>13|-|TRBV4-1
CASSPGPLSPLHF
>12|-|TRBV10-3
CAISGKQETQYF
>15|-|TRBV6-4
CASSPAPEGNSPLHF
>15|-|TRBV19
CASSVSGTLEETQYF
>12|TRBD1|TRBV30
CAWSSGGETQYF
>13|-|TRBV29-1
CSAGGKGGEKLFF
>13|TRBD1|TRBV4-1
CASSQDRGMVAFF
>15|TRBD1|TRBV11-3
CASSQGQGYTGELFF
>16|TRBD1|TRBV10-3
CAISPGTGGGVETQYF
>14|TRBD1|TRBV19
CASSPPGRGRGYTF
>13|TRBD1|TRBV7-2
CASSARGPGEQYF
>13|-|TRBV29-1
CSVAARLNTEAFF
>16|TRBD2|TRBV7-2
CASSPGGLPSTDTQYF